This T cell receptor (beta chain) was found in a study of blood T cell repertoires in COVID-19. The protocol was immunoSEQ multiplex PCR, while the TCRdb copy is restricted to in-frame clones and leaves out a portion. The data contain fewer than 350,000 clones, roughly 91% of them singletons. Germline loops: CDR1 MNHEY, CDR2 SVGEGT. Trimming took off 6 bases at V and 2 bases at J, with 13 bases between the two ends. The CDR3 contains 15 residues. The chain carries TRBV6-2 or TRBV6-3 and TRBJ1-4, with D unclear. The clonotype comes from a middle-aged woman with acute COVID-19. The specimen was PBMCs or T cells enriched from blood (not recorded which). The CDR3 nucleotides read TGTGCCAGCAGCTCCCTGGCGGTGACTAATGAAAAACTGTTTTTT. This sequence encodes CASSSLAVTNEKLFF.